Described below is a single T cell receptor (beta chain) sequence and its context. No antigen is known for it. V was pared by 1 base and J by 0 bases, with 10 bases between. Germline CDR1 SEHNR, CDR2 FQNEAQ (reference sequence). The CDR3 extends over 16 amino acids. The data were obtained in a study of memory B cells and T cells in multiple sclerosis. The study's findings and limits: Clone-set sizes differed between compartments, so shared clonotype counts needed normalization.

Sequenced by immunoSEQ multiplex PCR; TCRdb stores in-frame clones only, minus some. The table records roughly 45,000 clones, around 79% of them present only once. After stimulus-free culture, autoproliferating CFSE-dim and non-proliferating CFSE-high T cells were sequenced separately. Pooled replicate wells came from around 50 million CFSE-labeled PBMCs cultured 7 days without stimulus. The PBMCs received approximately 0.5 uM CFSE and serum-free culture with no added stimuli. The sequencing sample was made of PBMCs from blood kept in culture. The V call is TRBV7-9, the J call TRBJ2-1; D perhaps matches TRBD2 (6 bases). The receptor comes from a human donor with multiple sclerosis. In DNA form, the CDR3 reads TGTGCCAGCAGCTTAGGGGGACTCGGCTCCTACAATGAGCAGTTCTTC. Translation: CASSLGGLGSYNEQFF.